A selection of T cell receptor beta chains follows, all from one sample in a study of shared clonotypes between healthy human individuals. Clones were read by immunoSEQ multiplex PCR, and TCRdb kept only the in-frame ones, dropping some. The sample lists approximately 340,000 clones, around 72% occurring once. Sequencing used memory CD4+ T cells sorted from blood. Receptor source: a young man in good health. CDR3s leave out the opening cysteine and the closing phenylalanine or tryptophan. D genes are given only for firm matches.

v_gene	d_gene	j_gene	CDR3aa
TRBV7-2	-	TRBJ2-2	ASSQNGAGTGELF
TRBV7-9	-	TRBJ2-1	ASSLVVHEQF
TRBV18	-	TRBJ1-5	ASSTGQKLQPQH
TRBV7-2	-	TRBJ2-2	ASSPHPAGELF
TRBV5-4	TRBD1	TRBJ2-3	ASSHDEGAPYGTQY
TRBV7-2	-	TRBJ2-5	ASSPRIQETQY
TRBV5-4	-	TRBJ2-2	ASSLVPSGELF
TRBV5-1	-	TRBJ2-1	ASSFRWTDNNEQF
TRBV28	TRBD1	TRBJ1-5	ASSYGTGDTWPQH
TRBV5-4	-	TRBJ2-3	ASSLAPDTQY
TRBV28	-	TRBJ2-2	ASRNRGGTGELF
TRBV2	-	TRBJ2-3	ASSRNRDSTDTQY
TRBV25-1	-	TRBJ2-7	ASRFGSYEQY
TRBV2	-	TRBJ2-1	ASKTGEGPYNEQF
TRBV6-1	-	TRBJ2-3	ASSEVLADTQY
TRBV11-2	-	TRBJ1-1	ASSLDGWLGEAF
TRBV2	TRBD1	TRBJ2-1	ASTTGGYNEQF
TRBV9	-	TRBJ2-3	ASSVDVVPDTQY
TRBV10-1	-	TRBJ1-5	ASSVTGQPQH
TRBV7-2	-	TRBJ2-7	ASTTMGGTYSYEQY
TRBV4-3	TRBD1	TRBJ1-4	ASSQLPGQGQKLF
TRBV28	-	TRBJ2-2	ASSGPGANTGELF
TRBV7-2	-	TRBJ1-5	ASSRERSGNQPQH
TRBV28	TRBD1	TRBJ1-5	ATRQGAGQPQH
TRBV19	TRBD2	TRBJ2-3	ASSMGGRSRTDTQY
TRBV28	-	TRBJ1-2	ATGVHYT
TRBV4-3	-	TRBJ1-5	ASSQDSHQPQH
TRBV6-6	TRBD1	TRBJ2-1	ASSAQGAAYNEQF
TRBV29-1	-	TRBJ2-1	SVAGQQLNEQF
TRBV2	-	TRBJ1-1	ASSTNRVHEAF
TRBV5-5	TRBD2	TRBJ2-7	ASSLVGGGSYEQY
TRBV7-8	TRBD1	TRBJ1-2	ASSPKTGGPNYGYT
TRBV14	TRBD1	TRBJ1-5	ASSPTGDQPQH
TRBV5-1	TRBD2	TRBJ2-1	ASSSPGGTGSTSGRAHEQF
TRBV19	-	TRBJ1-5	ASQGTLGTSNQPQH
TRBV18	TRBD1	TRBJ1-1	ASRGQDGMNTEAF
TRBV5-4	-	TRBJ2-7	ASSSTRNYEQY
TRBV6-5	TRBD1	TRBJ1-5	ASSLSGTATEPQH
TRBV5-5	TRBD1	TRBJ1-2	ASSLRDSFPGYGYT
TRBV25-1	TRBD2	TRBJ2-7	ASSEPERGYEQY
TRBV7-8	TRBD2	TRBJ2-7	ASSWGLAGGGYEQY
TRBV7-7	-	TRBJ2-1	ASSLPYEQF
TRBV7-8	-	TRBJ2-1	ASSLRSGIRNEQF
TRBV2	TRBD2	TRBJ2-5	ASRVKLAGVDQY